This T cell receptor (beta chain) originates from a study of T cell responses to AZD1222 COVID-19 vaccine. Method: immunoSEQ multiplex PCR; TCRdb's copy keeps in-frame clones and lacks some. The sample includes roughly 100,000 clones, about nine tenths of them seen just once. This clone showed up just once. Germline-derived CDR1 and CDR2 are MNHEY and SVGEGT. This CDR3 is built from 15 residues. Germline trimming cut 1 base from V and 5 bases from J; bases unmatched to any gene: 7. The V and J genes are TRBV6-2 or TRBV6-3 and TRBJ1-2, with TRBD1 identical over 7 bases. Sample: peripheral blood, taken 28 days after the second dose of the MenACWY control vaccine. The TCR comes from an adult who received the MenACWY meningococcal vaccine as a control. CDR3 in DNA: TGTGCCAGCAGTTACTACCGGGACAGCCGATATGGCTACACCTTC. Translating it yields CASSYYRDSRYGYTF.